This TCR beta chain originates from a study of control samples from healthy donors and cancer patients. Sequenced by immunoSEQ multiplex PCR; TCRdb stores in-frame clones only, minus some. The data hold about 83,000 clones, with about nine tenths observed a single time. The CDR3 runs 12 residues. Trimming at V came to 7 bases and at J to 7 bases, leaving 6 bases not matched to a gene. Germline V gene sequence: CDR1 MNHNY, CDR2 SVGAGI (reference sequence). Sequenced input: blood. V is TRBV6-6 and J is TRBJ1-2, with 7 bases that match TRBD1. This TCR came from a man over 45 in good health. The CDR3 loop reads CASTDRASGYTF. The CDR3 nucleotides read TGTGCCAGCACAGACAGGGCTTCTGGCTACACCTTC.